What follows is one T cell receptor beta chain and its context. Germline V gene lookup returns CDR1 SGDLS and CDR2 YYNGEE. The CDR3 length is 14 residues. Deletions cut 3 bases from V and 2 bases from J, with 12 bases between. Unique molecular identifiers were used in preparing the TCRbeta library. TCRdb independently ran MiXCR on the PCR reads; one entry per CDR3 protein. The table lists over 400,000 distinct CDR3 sequences, approximately 13% of them singletons. This entry comes from a study of T-cell reconstitution after alpha-beta-depleted transplantation in children. The J gene is TRBJ2-7, the V gene TRBV9; possibly TRBD2 for D (7 bases). Here the sequenced sample was PBMCs from the stem cell graft donor, taken from the stem cell graft. This clonotype was obtained from a human donor who donated a stem cell graft to a child with combined immunodeficiency. CDR3 protein: CASSAWGGPYEQYF. For the CDR3, the DNA is TGTGCCAGCAGCGCGTGGGGGGGCCCCTACGAGCAGTACTTC. The whole variable domain, filled in from reference TRBV9 and TRBJ2-7, reads DSGVTQTPKHLITATGQRVTLRCSPRSGDLSVYWYQQSLDQGLQFLIQYYNGEERAKGNILERFSAQQFPDLHSELNLSSLELGDSALYFCASSAWGGPYEQYFGPGTRLTVT.